This T cell receptor beta chain was profiled in a study of blood T cell repertoires in COVID-19. Study-level information: Researchers got acute and convalescent COVID-19 samples from the United States, Italy and Spain. The cDNA or gDNA used as material had been derived from T cells, B-cell-depleted T cells, or PBMCs.

The CDR3 length is 16 residues. In the authors' methods: The authors estimated nucleated cell counts from reference gene primer amplification. Some clones are missing from TCRdb's copy, which holds only in-frame ones; the method was immunoSEQ multiplex PCR. V and J calls plus clone size are reproduced from that table; the DNA served to infer D and trimming. The sample carries roughly 83,000 clones, 70% to 90% recorded once. Sequenced sample: peripheral blood. This receptor was identified in a man at least 80 years old with active or convalescent COVID-19. The J gene is TRBJ2-1, the V gene TRBV21-1; the DNA was not compared with TRBD2, the D call given in the table. TRBV21-1 is designated a pseudogene. Written as DNA, the CDR3 is TGTGCCAGCAGCAAACGGAAGCGGGGGCCCGCCAATGAGCAGTTCTTC. Protein: CASSKRKRGPANEQFF.